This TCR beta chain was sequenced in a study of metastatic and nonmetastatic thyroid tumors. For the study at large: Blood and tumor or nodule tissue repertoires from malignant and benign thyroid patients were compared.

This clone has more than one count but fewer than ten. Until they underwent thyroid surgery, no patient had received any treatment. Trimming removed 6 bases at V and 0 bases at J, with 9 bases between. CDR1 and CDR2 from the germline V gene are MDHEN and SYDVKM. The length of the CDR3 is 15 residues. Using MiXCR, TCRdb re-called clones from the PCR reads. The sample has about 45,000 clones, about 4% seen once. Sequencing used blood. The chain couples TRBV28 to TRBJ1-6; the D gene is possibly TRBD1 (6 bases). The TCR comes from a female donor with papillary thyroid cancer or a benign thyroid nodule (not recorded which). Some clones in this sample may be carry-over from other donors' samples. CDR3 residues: CASSTGPSYNSPLHF. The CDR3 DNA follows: TGTGCCAGCAGCACAGGGCCCTCCTATAATTCACCCCTCCACTTT.